A selection of T cell receptor beta chains follows, all from one sample in a study of vaccination and CD4 T cells after COVID-19. TCRdb passed the PCR reads through MiXCR, listing each CDR3 protein once. The sample has 9,500 to 15,000 distinct CDR3 sequences, about 48% seen once; the top ten hold approximately 15%. These receptors have no identified antigens. The sequencing input was CD4+ T cells from blood, cultured in vitro. These receptors originate from a human donor who had recovered from COVID-19. Both conserved end residues are part of each CDR3. The D gene is left open where the match is weak. Clone size appears in some rows only: once, few, many, or a class for an expanded clone.

CDR3aa	CDR3nt	d_gene	abundance	j_gene	v_gene
CACRLAGGLPTDTQYF	TGTGCCTGTAGGCTAGCGGGGGGTCTACCCACAGATACGCAGTATTTT	TRBD2	once	TRBJ2-3	TRBV19
CATSDDRGKNTGELFF	TGTGCCACCAGCGATGACAGGGGGAAGAACACCGGGGAGCTGTTTTTT	TRBD1	NA	TRBJ2-2	TRBV24-1
CASSLSGPNTEAFF	TGTGCCAGCAGTTTATCCGGGCCGAACACTGAAGCTTTCTTT	NA	NA	TRBJ1-1	TRBV27
CASSLGLGRGVGDTQYF	TGTGCCAGCAGCTTAGGCCTGGGGAGGGGAGTGGGAGATACGCAGTATTTT	TRBD2	NA	TRBJ2-3	TRBV7-9
CASATPRGGRNNSPLHF	TGTGCCAGCGCCACTCCTAGAGGGGGCCGGAATAATTCACCCCTCCACTTT	TRBD1	NA	TRBJ1-6	TRBV28
CASRLQGINTGELFF	TGTGCCAGTCGCTTACAGGGAATAAACACCGGGGAGCTGTTTTTT	NA	few	TRBJ2-2	TRBV6-2/TRBV6-3
CASSSARVNTEAFF	TGTGCCAGCAGCTCAGCCAGGGTGAACACTGAAGCTTTCTTT	NA	NA	TRBJ1-1	TRBV7-2
CASSLAPERETQYF	TGTGCCAGCAGCTTAGCTCCGGAGCGAGAGACCCAGTACTTC	NA	NA	TRBJ2-5	TRBV7-2
CASSYGVDKNIQYF	TGTGCCAGCAGTTACGGGGTTGACAAAAACATTCAGTACTTC	NA	NA	TRBJ2-4	TRBV6-2/TRBV6-3
CASSRTLEQFF	TGTGCCAGCAGTCGTACCTTGGAGCAGTTCTTC	NA	NA	TRBJ2-1	TRBV12-3/TRBV12-4
CASSLISGSWNQETQYF	TGTGCCAGCAGCTTGATCTCCGGGAGTTGGAATCAGGAGACCCAGTACTTC	NA	NA	TRBJ2-5	TRBV7-9
CASGIGGDSYEQYF	TGTGCCAGCGGGATCGGGGGCGACTCCTACGAGCAGTACTTC	NA	few	TRBJ2-7	TRBV2
CSADRGGNSPLHF	TGCAGTGCCGACAGGGGTGGAAATTCACCCCTCCACTTT	TRBD1	NA	TRBJ1-6	TRBV20-1
CSANPQVGYTF	TGCAGTGCTAACCCTCAAGTTGGCTACACCTTC	NA	NA	TRBJ1-2	TRBV20-1
CASSPAGTRPTEAFF	TGTGCCAGCTCCCCCGCGGGGACCCGGCCCACTGAAGCTTTCTTT	NA	few	TRBJ1-1	TRBV6-2/TRBV6-3
CASSPTPTYEQYF	TGTGCCAGCTCACCTACACCGACCTACGAGCAGTACTTC	NA	NA	TRBJ2-7	TRBV18
CASSLARTGQGDQYF	TGTGCCAGCAGCTTGGCCCGGACTGGGCAGGGGGACCAGTACTTC	TRBD1	NA	TRBJ2-5	TRBV5-4
CASSSYQGGTEAFF	TGTGCCAGCAGCTCCTATCAGGGGGGCACTGAAGCTTTCTTT	TRBD1	few	TRBJ1-1	TRBV6-1
CASRDRGQAGTEAFF	TGTGCCAGCAGGGATCGGGGACAGGCGGGCACTGAAGCTTTCTTT	TRBD1	NA	TRBJ1-1	TRBV11-3
CASSRQGMNTEAFF	TGTGCCAGCAGTCGACAGGGGATGAACACTGAAGCTTTCTTT	TRBD1	NA	TRBJ1-1	TRBV7-9
CATSDTGTGLYNEQFF	TGTGCCACCAGTGATACCGGGACAGGTTTATACAATGAGCAGTTCTTC	TRBD1	NA	TRBJ2-1	TRBV24-1
CASTTPTGIKLDTQYF	TGTGCCAGCACTACCCCAACAGGGATAAAATTAGATACGCAGTATTTT	NA	NA	TRBJ2-3	TRBV7-9
CASSLDGTGTEAFF	TGTGCCAGCAGCTTAGACGGGACGGGCACTGAAGCTTTCTTT	NA	NA	TRBJ1-1	TRBV7-6
CASSKLDALGEQFF	TGTGCCAGCAGCAAGCTTGACGCCCTAGGAGAGCAGTTCTTC	NA	NA	TRBJ2-1	TRBV28
CASSEGSTDTQYF	TGCGCCAGCAGCGAAGGCAGCACAGATACGCAGTATTTT	NA	NA	TRBJ2-3	TRBV4-3
CASSVPGADTEAFF	TGTGCCAGCAGCGTACCAGGGGCGGACACTGAAGCTTTCTTT	NA	NA	TRBJ1-1	TRBV6-1
CASSQVSGGAGGDTQYF	TGTGCCAGCAGCCAAGTAAGCGGGGGGGCCGGAGGAGATACGCAGTATTTT	TRBD2	few	TRBJ2-3	TRBV4-2
CSARGGRSTDTQYF	TGCAGTGCTAGAGGCGGGAGGAGCACAGATACGCAGTATTTT	TRBD2	few	TRBJ2-3	TRBV20-1
CASSEMAPGSNQPQHF	TGTGCCAGCAGTGAAATGGCTCCGGGGAGCAATCAGCCCCAGCATTTT	NA	few	TRBJ1-5	TRBV6-1
CATSDRTGGETQYF	TGTGCCACCAGTGACCGGACAGGAGGGGAGACCCAGTACTTC	NA	NA	TRBJ2-5	TRBV24-1
CASSGEGRDWSRLHF	TGTGCCAGCAGCGGAGAGGGTAGGGATTGGTCACGCCTCCACTTT	NA	few	TRBJ1-6	TRBV7-8
CASSLEKDRGITGELFF	TGTGCCAGCAGTTTAGAGAAGGACAGGGGGATAACCGGGGAGCTGTTTTTT	TRBD1	NA	TRBJ2-2	TRBV27
CASSPLDRREGYTF	TGTGCCAGCTCCCCCTTGGACAGACGGGAGGGCTACACCTTC	NA	NA	TRBJ1-2	TRBV18
CASSLTYRGPNTEAFF	TGTGCCAGCAGCCTCACCTACAGGGGACCGAACACTGAAGCTTTCTTT	TRBD1	few	TRBJ1-1	TRBV7-8
CASSQGSHAAFF	TGCGCCAGCAGCCAAGGTTCTCACGCGGCTTTCTTT	NA	NA	TRBJ1-1	TRBV4-3
CASNDGISNQPQHF	TGTGCCAGCAACGACGGGATTAGCAATCAGCCCCAGCATTTT	NA	few	TRBJ1-5	TRBV6-1
CASSLIGGQETQYF	TGTGCCAGCAGTTTAATAGGTGGACAAGAGACCCAGTACTTC	NA	NA	TRBJ2-5	TRBV28
CASSLLPYEQYF	TGTGCCAGCAGCCTCCTACCCTACGAGCAGTACTTC	NA	NA	TRBJ2-7	TRBV11-2
CATSLGGDYGYTF	TGTGCCACCAGCCTCGGGGGGGACTATGGCTACACCTTC	NA	few	TRBJ1-2	TRBV15
CASSLGTGTVAFF	TGTGCCAGCAGCTTAGGGACAGGCACCGTGGCTTTCTTT	TRBD1	NA	TRBJ1-1	TRBV7-8
CAIRETGGVSYEQYF	TGTGCCATCAGGGAGACAGGGGGGGTCTCCTACGAGCAGTACTTC	TRBD1	NA	TRBJ2-7	TRBV10-3
CASSSTTGTSQPQHF	TGTGCCAGCAGTTCTACGACAGGGACTAGCCAGCCCCAGCATTTT	TRBD1	NA	TRBJ1-5	TRBV27
CASSPQIQETQYF	TGTGCCAGCAGTCCTCAAATCCAAGAGACCCAGTACTTC	NA	once	TRBJ2-5	TRBV27
CASRPGFLGYGANVLTF	TGTGCCAGCAGACCGGGGTTCCTTGGGTACGGGGCCAACGTCCTGACTTTC	NA	NA	TRBJ2-6	TRBV28
CASSPTRSTGELFF	TGTGCCAGCAGCCCTACTAGATCGACCGGGGAGCTGTTTTTT	NA	NA	TRBJ2-2	TRBV14
CAIRFSGTDNTEAFF	TGTGCCATCAGATTCTCCGGGACAGATAACACTGAAGCTTTCTTT	TRBD1	NA	TRBJ1-1	TRBV10-3
CAITPGAGHIYEQYF	TGTGCCATCACTCCCGGAGCGGGACATATCTACGAGCAGTACTTC	NA	NA	TRBJ2-7	TRBV10-3
CASRGTSGHNEQFF	TGTGCCAGCAGGGGGACTAGCGGACACAATGAGCAGTTCTTC	TRBD2	NA	TRBJ2-1	TRBV6-2/TRBV6-3
CSALHGALEQYF	TGCAGTGCCCTACACGGGGCGCTCGAGCAGTACTTC	NA	few	TRBJ2-7	TRBV20-1
CASSFASVGLAGSYEQYF	TGTGCCAGCAGTTTTGCCTCCGTAGGACTAGCGGGCTCCTACGAGCAGTACTTC	TRBD2	NA	TRBJ2-7	TRBV28
CASSDPPGWNEQYF	TGTGCCAGCAGTGACCCACCGGGGTGGAACGAGCAGTACTTC	NA	NA	TRBJ2-7	TRBV2